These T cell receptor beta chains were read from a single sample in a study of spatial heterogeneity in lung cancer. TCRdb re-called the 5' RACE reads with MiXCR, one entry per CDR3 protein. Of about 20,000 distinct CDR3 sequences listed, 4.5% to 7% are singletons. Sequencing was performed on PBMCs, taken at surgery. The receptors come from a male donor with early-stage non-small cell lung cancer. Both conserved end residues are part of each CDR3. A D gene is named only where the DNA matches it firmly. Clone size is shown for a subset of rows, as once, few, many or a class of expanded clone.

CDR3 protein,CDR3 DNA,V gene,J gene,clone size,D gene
CASSSAQGLRETQYF,TGTGCCAGCAGTTCCGCGCAGGGCTTGAGAGAGACCCAGTACTTC,TRBV28,TRBJ2-5,many,NA
CASSLGTAGGVETQYF,TGTGCCAGCAGTCTCGGAACAGCGGGGGGGGTAGAGACCCAGTACTTC,TRBV11-2,TRBJ2-5,many,TRBD2
CASSLVGATETQYF,TGTGCCAGCAGTTTAGTCGGGGCCACGGAGACCCAGTACTTC,TRBV12-3/TRBV12-4,TRBJ2-5,many,NA
CASSHGAFSSLAAYTF,TGTGCCAGCAGCCATGGGGCCTTCTCCTCACTTGCGGCGTACACCTTC,TRBV7-9,TRBJ1-2,many,NA
CASSRRQGGGNTIYF,TGTGCCAGCAGCAGACGACAGGGAGGCGGAAACACCATATATTTT,TRBV3-1,TRBJ1-3,few,TRBD1
CASSLTGNQETQYF,TGTGCCAGCAGCTTGACGGGGAACCAAGAGACCCAGTACTTC,TRBV7-2,TRBJ2-5,many,NA
CASSLGLGTLETQYF,TGTGCCAGCAGCTTAGGGCTAGGTACTCTAGAGACCCAGTACTTC,TRBV7-2,TRBJ2-5,NA,NA
CASSETGNTGELFF,TGTGCCAGCAGCGAGACAGGGAACACCGGGGAGCTGTTTTTT,TRBV7-3,TRBJ2-2,medium-sized,NA
CASSSRQGSDEAFF,TGTGCCAGCTCATCTCGACAGGGGTCGGATGAAGCTTTCTTT,TRBV18,TRBJ1-1,once,TRBD1
CASSYNSRDKGLGQPQHF,TGTGCCAGCAGTTACAATAGTAGGGACAAGGGGCTGGGTCAGCCCCAGCATTTT,TRBV6-6,TRBJ1-5,many,NA
CASSGQRVESTEAFF,TGTGCCAGCAGTGGACAACGGGTTGAAAGCACTGAAGCTTTCTTT,TRBV2,TRBJ1-1,many,NA
CASSVPYRGYEKLFF,TGTGCCAGCAGTGTACCCTACCGGGGGTATGAAAAACTGTTTTTT,TRBV6-1,TRBJ1-4,many,NA
CASSLAASDDYTF,TGCGCCAGCAGCTTGGCCGCCTCCGATGACTACACCTTC,TRBV5-1,TRBJ1-2,many,NA
CASSPGPSSGELFF,TGTGCCAGCAGCCCCGGACCCTCATCGGGGGAGCTGTTTTTT,TRBV7-9,TRBJ2-2,many,NA